This record covers a single T cell receptor beta chain. The table lists this clone with many counts. The target of this receptor is not known. Per-base quality was not reported, and no clone a single base away is much larger than it. These data originate in a study of T cells after posttransplantation cyclophosphamide (dated by TCRdb to the mid-2010s). Concerning the study at large: Using TRB sequencing, the study followed how the T cell repertoire reconstituted after myeloablative bone marrow transplantation in which posttransplantation cyclophosphamide served as GVHD prophylaxis. TRA and TRB clonality were tightly correlated in roughly ten samples, so subsequent TCR analyses focused on TRB only. Up to 3 additional blood samples from 2 to 5.2 years after transplant were also TRB-sequenced in 3 patients, as was pretransplant blood from a handful of patients. Samples from some 32 PTCy-treated patients and 15 to 20 related bone marrow donors of those patients were subjected to antigen receptor sequencing. Public TRB sequences were compared against a database of over 3,500 sequences linked to responses to pathogens, tumor antigens, self-antigens and alloantigens. Blood from all 34 PTCy patients with 1-year posttransplant specimens was subjected to TRB sequencing. The paper's findings and limits, for the study overall: Across the approximately 45 patients, TRB clonality was highly associated with recipient CMV seropositivity and CMV reactivation, and diversity with PTCy was similar to that in the CNI/methotrexate controls. At 1-2 months, donor-recipient similarity was low but rose over the first year, and the later blood repertoires were often dominated by donor CD8+ memory clones. The TRB repertoires of T cells infiltrating skin or the GI tract showed only limited overlap with the TRB repertoires found in blood.

Peripheral blood samples were provided by related bone marrow donors on the day of marrow donation. Mononuclear cells from peripheral blood and bone marrow were separated by Ficoll-Hypaque density centrifugation and then cryopreserved. Cut back by 10 bases and 2 bases, the V and J ends lie 12 bases apart. CDR3 length: 13 amino acids, cysteine to phenylalanine. Only CDR3 DNA is held: 39 bases, read in frame from base 1. As encoded in the germline V gene, CDR1 is ENHRY while CDR2 is SYGVKD. Genomic DNA was the input for TRB sequencing, which was run either with the immunoSEQ assay at survey resolution or with the hsTCRB kit. In the original analysis: Initial read processing used immunoSEQ software, and repertoire analyses used the LymphoSeq R package. For each TRB dataset, clonality was calculated as 1 minus normalized Shannon entropy, and the Gini coefficient was computed as well. Phenotypes of unsorted samples were inferred by mapping TRB sequences from sorted subsets of the recipient or donor onto unsorted samples of the same recipient. TCRdb obtained this table from immuneACCESS and retained in-frame rearrangements with V and J assigned. These tables miss some clones; where compared with another copy, unresolved V genes account for less than half of the shortfall, and the remainder is unexplained. That table gives V, J and clone size, and the DNA gave D and trimming. In this sample the table shows under 25,000 clones, and no singletons are among them. The ten most abundant clones make up roughly 7.2% of the sample.

The V and J segments used are TRBV10-3 and TRBJ1-3; TRBD1 might be the D gene, on 5 matching bases. The material sequenced was PBMCs. The receptor comes from a woman aged 55 to 70 in good health, CMV-negative, and a related stem cell transplant donor. The CDR3: CATTTDPGNTIYF. The DNA is TGTGCCACTACGACAGACCCTGGAAACACCATATATTTT.